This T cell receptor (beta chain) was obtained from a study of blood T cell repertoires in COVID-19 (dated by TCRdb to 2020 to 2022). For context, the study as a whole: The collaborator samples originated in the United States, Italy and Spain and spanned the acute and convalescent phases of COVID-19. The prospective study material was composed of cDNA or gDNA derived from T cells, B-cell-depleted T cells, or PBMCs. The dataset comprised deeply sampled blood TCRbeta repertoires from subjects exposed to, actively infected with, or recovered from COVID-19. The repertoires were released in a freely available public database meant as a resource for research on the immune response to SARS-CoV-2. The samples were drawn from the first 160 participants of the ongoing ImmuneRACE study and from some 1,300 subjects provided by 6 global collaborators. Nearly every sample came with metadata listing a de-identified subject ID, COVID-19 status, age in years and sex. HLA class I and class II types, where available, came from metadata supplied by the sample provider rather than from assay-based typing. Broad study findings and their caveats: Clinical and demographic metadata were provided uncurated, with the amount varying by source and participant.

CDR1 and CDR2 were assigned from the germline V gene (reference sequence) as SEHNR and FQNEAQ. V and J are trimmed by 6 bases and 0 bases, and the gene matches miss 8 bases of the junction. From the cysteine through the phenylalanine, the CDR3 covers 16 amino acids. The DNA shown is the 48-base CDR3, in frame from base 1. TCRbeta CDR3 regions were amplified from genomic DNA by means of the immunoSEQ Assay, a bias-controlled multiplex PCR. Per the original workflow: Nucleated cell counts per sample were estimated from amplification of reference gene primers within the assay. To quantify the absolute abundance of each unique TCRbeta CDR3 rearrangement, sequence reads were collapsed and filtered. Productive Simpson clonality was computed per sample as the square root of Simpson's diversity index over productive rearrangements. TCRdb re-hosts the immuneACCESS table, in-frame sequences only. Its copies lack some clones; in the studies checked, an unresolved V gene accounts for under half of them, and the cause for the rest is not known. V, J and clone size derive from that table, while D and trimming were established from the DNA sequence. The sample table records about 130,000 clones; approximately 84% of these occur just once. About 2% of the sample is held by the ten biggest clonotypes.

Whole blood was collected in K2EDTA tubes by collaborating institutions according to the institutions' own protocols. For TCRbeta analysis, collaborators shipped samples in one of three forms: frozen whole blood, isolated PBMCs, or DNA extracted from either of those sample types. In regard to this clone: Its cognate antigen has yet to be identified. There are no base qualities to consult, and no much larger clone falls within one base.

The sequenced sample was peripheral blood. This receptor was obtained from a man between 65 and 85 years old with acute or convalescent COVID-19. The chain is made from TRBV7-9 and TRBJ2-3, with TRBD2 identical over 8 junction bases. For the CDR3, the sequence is CASSRSRGGSTDTQYF. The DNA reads TGTGCCAGCAGTCGATCACGGGGGGGAAGCACAGATACGCAGTATTTT.